The 9 T cell receptor beta chains below all came from one sample that was sequenced in a study of cytomegalovirus exposure and HLA in healthy donors. The PCR had 60 Vbeta and 13 Jbeta primers. Measured with immunoSEQ multiplex PCR; TCRdb has only the in-frame clones, and not every one. The sample holds around 100,000 clones, roughly 79% seen once. Sequencing input: PBMCs. The origin of the receptors is a man aged 45 to 65 in good health and CMV-seropositive.

Only a few counts were recorded for this clone. This chain links TRBV7-9 with TRBJ1-2; D possibly corresponds to TRBD1 (5 bases). The V gene lost 2 bases and the J gene lost 8 bases, with 9 bases spanning the gap. This CDR3 is built from 12 residues. Looked up from germline, CDR1 is SEHNR and CDR2 is FQNEAQ (reference sequence). The CDR3 region has the DNA TGTGCCAGCAGCTTACAGGGAGGAGGCTACACCTTC. It yields the protein CASSLQGGGYTF.

The rearrangement uses TRBV7-9 and TRBJ2-1; TRBD2 might be the D (6 bases). V lost 5 bases and J 0 bases, leaving 11 bases between the germline ends. CDR3 length: 15 amino acids. The V gene's germline CDR1 is SEHNR and CDR2 FQNEAQ (reference sequence). In DNA, the CDR3 is TGTGCCAGCAGCCCCCGGGGGAGCTCCTACAATGAGCAGTTCTTC. Translating it yields CASSPRGSSYNEQFF.

V usage is TRBV7-9 and J usage is TRBJ2-3; possible D gene TRBD1, 6 bases. The length of the CDR3 is 14 residues. V was pared by 5 bases and J by 4 bases, with 13 bases between. Germline V gene lookup returns CDR1 SEHNR and CDR2 FQNEAQ (reference sequence). This CDR3 is CASSGTGFPDTQYF. In nucleotides, the CDR3 is TGTGCCAGCAGCGGCACAGGGTTTCCAGATACGCAGTATTTT.

J is TRBJ2-2 and V is TRBV11-2; 14 bases align to TRBD2. The ends lost 7 bases at V and 4 bases at J; junction bases unmatched: 5. The CDR3 covers 16 residues. Germline-derived CDR1 and CDR2 are SGHAT and FQNNGV. The CDR3 reads CASTMTSGRATGELFF. CDR3 DNA sequence: TGTGCCAGCACCATGACTAGCGGGAGGGCCACCGGGGAGCTGTTTTTT.

This clone was picked up a small number of times. The J gene is TRBJ2-7, the V gene TRBV5-1; the D gene is possibly TRBD1 (5 bases). The CDR3 is made up of 15 amino acids. Germline values: CDR1 SGHRS, CDR2 YFSETQ. V dropped 0 bases and J dropped 1 base, with 11 bases sitting between them. The CDR3 reads CASSLASPGSYEQYF. The CDR3 DNA is TGCGCCAGCAGCTTGGCATCGCCAGGGTCCTACGAGCAGTACTTC.

This sequence joins TRBV14 and TRBJ2-3, with TRBD2 identical over 12 bases. The V gene's germline CDR1 is SGHDN and CDR2 FVKESK. The CDR3 is made up of 15 amino acids. J lost 4 bases, V lost 4 bases, and 3 bases had no gene match. This CDR3 reads CASSPLAGGPDTQYF. The CDR3 DNA is TGTGCCAGCAGCCCCCTAGCGGGAGGGCCAGATACGCAGTATTTT.

The gene calls are TRBV5-1 and TRBJ2-7, with D tentatively TRBD2 (6 bases). The CDR3 is 15 amino acids. From germline, CDR1 is SGHRS and CDR2 YFSETQ. The V gene lost 0 bases and the J gene lost 0 bases, with 10 bases spanning the gap. CDR3 loop: CASSLAAGNSYEQYF. For the CDR3, the DNA is TGCGCCAGCAGCTTGGCGGCGGGAAACTCCTACGAGCAGTACTTC.

As concerns this clone: The germline gene is not matched at one end of the junction; a read error may be the cause. This chain joins TRBV28 and TRBJ1-5; 9 bases are shared with TRBD1. This CDR3 is built from 16 residues. Germline CDR1 is MDHEN and CDR2 is SYDVKM. CDR3 DNA: TGTGCCAGCAACCTACAGGGGGCTCCTTGGAATCATCCCCAGCATTTT. Protein sequence: CASNLQGAPWNHPQHF.

The chain recombines TRBV5-4 with TRBJ2-1; 9 bases line up with TRBD2. J gave up 8 bases and V 6 bases, and 9 bases lay outside the gene matches. CDR1 is SGHNT and CDR2 is YYREEE in the germline V gene (reference sequence). The CDR3 runs 14 residues. CDR3 DNA sequence: TGTGCCAGCACCAAGACTAGCGGTAGGGATGAGCAGTTCTTC. Translation: CASTKTSGRDEQFF.